Presented here are 23 T cell receptor beta chains from one specimen sequenced in a study of cytomegalovirus exposure and HLA in healthy donors. PCR amplification relied on 60 Vbeta primers (plus 13 Jbeta primers). Generated by immunoSEQ multiplex PCR, the TCRdb table keeps only in-frame clones and is missing some. This sample has fewer than 150,000 clones; around 80% occur once, and the top ten carry approximately 2%. The sample was PBMCs. The receptor set was obtained from a man under 40 in good health and CMV-seronegative.

The chain combines TRBV23-1 with TRBJ1-5, with 7 bases lining up with TRBD1. TRBV23-1 is identified as an open reading frame with a role that is uncertain. This CDR3 region has 16 residues. The ends lost 2 bases at V and 0 bases at J; junction bases unmatched: 4. The CDR3, as DNA: TGCGCCAGCAGTCAACGGGACAGCCATAGCAATCAGCCCCAGCATTTT. Its protein product is CASSQRDSHSNQPQHF.

V gene TRBV6-1 combines with J gene TRBJ2-7, with D possibly matching TRBD1 (6 bases). The V end lost 7 bases, the J end lost 2 bases, and 15 bases lay between the germline ends. The CDR3 loop spans 14 amino acids. Germline assignment: CDR1 MNHNS and CDR2 SASEGT. The CDR3 nucleotides are TGTGCCAGCACAGGGGTCTGGGCGGCCTACGAGCAGTACTTC. Its protein is CASTGVWAAYEQYF.

V usage is TRBV11-2 and J usage is TRBJ2-7, with D perhaps TRBD2 (6 bases). The CDR3 length is 14 residues. The germline V gene has CDR1 SGHAT and CDR2 FQNNGV. Trimming cost V 7 bases and J 0 bases, with 13 bases left between them. The CDR3 loop is CASTELSGSYEQYF. CDR3 DNA: TGTGCCAGCACCGAGCTTAGCGGCTCCTACGAGCAGTACTTC.

This chain connects TRBV10-2 to TRBJ2-7; weak D call: TRBD1 (5 bases). Germline CDR1 reads WSHSY; CDR2 reads SAAADI. V lost 0 bases and J lost 6, with 9 bases in between. This CDR3 has 13 residues. The CDR3 loop reads CASSESRQGEQYF. CDR3 sequence (DNA): TGCGCCAGCAGTGAGTCCCGCCAGGGCGAGCAGTACTTC.

This clone has more than one count but fewer than ten. The V call is TRBV9, the J call TRBJ2-7; D remains unclear. Per germline, CDR1 SGDLS and CDR2 YYNGEE. V was cut by 1 base and J by 0 bases, with 8 bases left in between. The CDR3 totals 14 residues. In DNA form, the CDR3 reads TGTGCCAGCAGCGTAACCTGGAGCTCCTACGAGCAGTACTTC. Amino acids: CASSVTWSSYEQYF.

This rearrangement joins TRBV5-1 to TRBJ2-7, with 7 bases that match TRBD1. This CDR3 is 17 amino acids long. The germline gives CDR1 SGHRS, CDR2 YFSETQ. The V segment lost 4 bases and the J segment 0 bases; nucleotides outside the gene matches: 13. Here the CDR3 DNA reads TGCGCCAGCAGCCGGTACGACAGGGACCGCTCCTCCTACGAGCAGTACTTC. It specifies CASSRYDRDRSSYEQYF. Together with reference TRBV5-1 and TRBJ2-7, the CDR3 gives the full variable domain: KAGVTQTPRYLIKTRGQQVTLSCSPISGHRSVSWYQQTPGQGLQFLFEYFSETQRNKGNFPGRFSGRQFSNSRSEMNVSTLELGDSALYLCASSRYDRDRSSYEQYFGPGTRLTVT.

The chain uses TRBV9 and TRBJ1-1; D perhaps matches TRBD1 (6 bases). The germline V and J ends were trimmed by 4 bases and 5 bases, with 21 bases remaining between them. Germline CDR1 SGDLS, CDR2 YYNGEE. CDR3 size: 16 residues. The CDR3 sequence is CASSPQPPGVRTEAFF. As DNA, the CDR3 is TGTGCCAGCAGCCCCCAGCCCCCAGGGGTGAGGACTGAAGCTTTCTTT.

The V and J genes are TRBV29-1 and TRBJ2-5; tentatively, D is TRBD1 (5 bases). Judging by the DNA end, TRBJ2-7 fits better; the J call may be wrong. The V gene's germline CDR1 is SQVTM and CDR2 ANQGSEA. The CDR3 has 15 amino acids. The CDR3 loop reads CSVVYRTTVTYEQYF. As DNA, the CDR3 is TGCAGCGTTGTTTATAGGACAACGGTTACCTACGAGCAGTACTTC.

The CDR3 protein is CAWGVAGGTDTQYF. CDR3 nucleotides: TGTGCCTGGGGGGTAGCGGGAGGTACAGATACGCAGTATTTT. V usage is TRBV30 and J usage is TRBJ2-3; 10 bases are a match to TRBD2. V shed 5 bases and J 3 bases; nucleotides not matched to a gene: 5. The CDR3 has 14 amino acids. Per germline, CDR1 GTSNPN and CDR2 SVGIG (reference sequence).

For the CDR3, the DNA is TGTGCCAGCAGGGGGGCGGGACAGGGGGCTTTAGTTGGAAACACCATATATTTT. Amino acids: CASRGAGQGALVGNTIYF. This chain uses TRBV7-8 with TRBJ1-3; 12 nucleotides match TRBD1. The CDR3 is 18 residues long. V shed 6 bases and J 3 bases; nucleotides not matched to a gene: 12. Germline values: CDR1 SGHVS, CDR2 FQNEAQ.

The chain recombines TRBV15 with TRBJ2-3, with 12 nucleotides matching TRBD2. The CDR3 length is 18 residues. V shed 0 bases and J 4 bases; nucleotides not matched to a gene: 8. Germline V gene sequence: CDR1 LNHNV, CDR2 YYDKDF (reference sequence). The CDR3 spells CATSRERGLAGRSDTQYF. CDR3 nucleotides: TGTGCCACCAGCAGAGAAAGAGGACTAGCGGGGAGATCAGATACGCAGTATTTT.

J is TRBJ1-1 and V is TRBV28; 10 bases map to TRBD1. This CDR3 is 14 amino acids long. CDR1 is MDHEN, CDR2 SYDVKM, per germline. J gave up 4 bases and V 4 bases, and 3 bases lay outside the gene matches. The CDR3 DNA reads TGTGCCAGCAGTTCGGACAGGGGGATCACTGAAGCTTTCTTT. Protein: CASSSDRGITEAFF.

The V call is TRBV5-1, the J call TRBJ1-5; 10 bases map to TRBD1. Germline values: CDR1 SGHRS, CDR2 YFSETQ. V shed 0 bases and J 7 bases; nucleotides not matched to a gene: 4. The CDR3 is 15 residues long. CDR3 nucleotide sequence: TGCGCCAGCAGCTTGGGGACAGGGGGAGGGCAGCCCCAGCATTTT. Translating it yields CASSLGTGGGQPQHF.

Only one count was recorded for this clone. The genes are TRBV19 and TRBJ2-1; 9 bases align to TRBD2. In germline, CDR1 is LNHDA, CDR2 SQIVND (reference sequence). Trimming removed 4 bases from V and 0 bases from J; junction bases left unmatched: 7. The CDR3 consists of 17 residues. CDR3 loop: CASSTIAGVGSYNEQFF. CDR3 nucleotides: TGTGCCAGTAGTACCATAGCGGGAGTAGGCTCCTACAATGAGCAGTTCTTC.

This clone was counted only a few times. This chain uses TRBV4-1 with TRBJ2-2; the D gene is possibly TRBD2 (5 bases). Looked up from germline, CDR1 is MGHRA and CDR2 is YSYEKL. V gave up 4 bases and J gave up 0 bases, with 9 bases separating them. The CDR3 sequence is 15 residues long. CDR3 sequence (DNA): TGCGCCAGCAGCCCCCGGGATACGAACACCGGGGAGCTGTTTTTT. As protein: CASSPRDTNTGELFF.

This chain connects TRBV27 to TRBJ2-7, with TRBD1 identical over 10 bases. The germline V gene encodes CDR1 MNHEY and CDR2 SMNVEV (reference sequence). The junction had 14 bases not matched to a gene; V was cut back by 7 bases and J by 5 bases. The CDR3 length is 16 residues. The CDR3 DNA sequence: TGTGCCAGCATCTACAAACCGGGACAGGGGATACACGAGCAGTACTTC. This sequence encodes CASIYKPGQGIHEQYF.

The chain uses TRBV29-1 and TRBJ1-3; D gene unclear. Trimming shortened V by 3 bases and J by 4 bases, and 10 bases separated the two germline ends. Germline-derived CDR1 and CDR2 are SQVTM and ANQGSEA. CDR3 size: 13 residues. The CDR3 loop reads CSVDAVGGNTIYF. The CDR3 DNA follows: TGCAGCGTTGATGCGGTTGGCGGAAACACCATATATTTT.

The table lists this clone with a few counts. The chain's CDR3 is CASSLGGRVVSNQPQHF. In DNA form, the CDR3 reads TGTGCCAGCAGCTTGGGAGGCAGGGTGGTAAGCAATCAGCCCCAGCATTTT. This chain uses TRBV5-6 with TRBJ1-5; possibly TRBD1 for D (5 bases). The CDR3 extends over 17 amino acids. Germline V gives CDR1 SGHDT, CDR2 YYEEEE. V shed 0 bases and J shed 1 base, with 14 bases lying between them.

The chain recombines TRBV7-8 with TRBJ1-5, with D maybe TRBD1 (6 bases). Trimming removed 1 base at V and 6 bases at J, with 19 bases between. Germline V gives CDR1 SGHVS, CDR2 FQNEAQ. The CDR3 totals 17 residues. CDR3 loop: CASSLGKSGGAGQPQHF. CDR3 DNA: TGTGCCAGCAGCTTAGGTAAATCGGGGGGCGCCGGTCAGCCCCAGCATTTT.

The V and J genes are TRBV5-4 and TRBJ2-3, with TRBD1 matching 10 bases. J lost 5 bases, V lost 3 bases, and 3 bases had no gene match. Germline V lookup: CDR1 SGHNT, CDR2 YYREEE (reference sequence). CDR3 size: 14 residues. This CDR3 is CASSYGTGVDTQYF. Here the CDR3 DNA reads TGTGCCAGCAGCTACGGGACAGGGGTAGATACGCAGTATTTT.

This chain uses TRBV5-1 with TRBJ1-2; the D gene is possibly TRBD1 (6 bases). Trimming removed 3 bases at V and 0 bases at J, with 21 bases between. Germline assignment: CDR1 SGHRS and CDR2 YFSETQ. This CDR3 is 18 amino acids long. In nucleotides, the CDR3 is TGCGCCAGCAGCTCCTCCGGGACAACTGGAAGAGCTAACTATGGCTACACCTTC. Translating it yields CASSSSGTTGRANYGYTF. The entire variable domain, with the rest obtained from reference TRBV5-1 and TRBJ1-2, is as follows: KAGVTQTPRYLIKTRGQQVTLSCSPISGHRSVSWYQQTPGQGLQFLFEYFSETQRNKGNFPGRFSGRQFSNSRSEMNVSTLELGDSALYLCASSSSGTTGRANYGYTFGSGTRLTVV.

The V and J genes are TRBV6-5 and TRBJ1-2; TRBD1 matches 8 bases. The germline CDR1 and CDR2 sequences are MNHEY and SVGAGI. V lost 5 bases to trimming and J lost 4 bases; unmatched junction nucleotides: 6. The CDR3 loop spans 14 amino acids. In DNA, the CDR3 is TGTGCCAGCAGTGCCCAGGGGGCTTTCTATGGCTACACCTTC. Translated, it gives CASSAQGAFYGYTF.

This sequence joins TRBV28 and TRBJ2-5; 7 bases line up with TRBD1. With 5 bases clipped from V and 5 bases from J, the junction kept 5 bases outside the gene matches. Germline CDR1 and CDR2: MDHEN and SYDVKM. The CDR3 length is 13 residues. The CDR3 loop is CASSRQGRETQYF. The CDR3 nucleotides read TGTGCCAGCAGTCGACAGGGTCGGGAGACCCAGTACTTC.